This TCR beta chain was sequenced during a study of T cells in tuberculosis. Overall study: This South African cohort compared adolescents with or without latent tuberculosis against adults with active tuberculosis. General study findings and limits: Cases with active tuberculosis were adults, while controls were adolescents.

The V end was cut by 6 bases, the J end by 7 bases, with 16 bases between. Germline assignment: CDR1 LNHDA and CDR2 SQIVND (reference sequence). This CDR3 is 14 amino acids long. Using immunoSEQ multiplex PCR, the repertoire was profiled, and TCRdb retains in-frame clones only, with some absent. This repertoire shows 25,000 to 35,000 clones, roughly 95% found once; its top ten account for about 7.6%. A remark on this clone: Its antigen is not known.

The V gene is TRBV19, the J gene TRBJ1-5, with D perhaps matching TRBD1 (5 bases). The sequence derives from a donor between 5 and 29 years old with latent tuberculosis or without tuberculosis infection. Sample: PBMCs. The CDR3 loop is CASRVLRGEQPQHF. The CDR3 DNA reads TGTGCCAGTAGAGTATTAAGGGGTGAACAGCCCCAGCATTTT.